Listed below are T cell receptor beta chains from one sample, sequenced in a study of CD8 T cells in Susac syndrome. One entry per CDR3 protein, called by TCRdb with MiXCR from the immunoSEQ multiplex PCR reads. The data show about 53,000 distinct CDR3 sequences, with just under 95% seen just once and 0.75% held by the top ten. Sample: CD8+ T cells from PBMCs. The receptors derive from a human donor with Susac syndrome. The CDR3 runs from the conserved cysteine through the conserved F or W. A D gene is named only where the DNA matches it firmly. Only part of the rows carry a size: once, few, many, or a class if the clone is expanded.

abundance	len	d_gene	v_gene	j_gene	CDR3nt	CDR3aa
NA	15	NA	TRBV27	TRBJ2-7	TGTGCCAGCAGTTTATCGGGATCAGGTGGGAGCGAGCAGTACTTC	CASSLSGSGGSEQYF
NA	16	TRBD1	TRBV20-1	TRBJ2-1	TGCAGTGCTAGAGATCCCGGACAGGGCCTCTACAATGAGCAGTTCTTC	CSARDPGQGLYNEQFF
NA	19	TRBD2	TRBV5-4	TRBJ2-4	TGTGCCAGCAGCTTGGAATCGGGCGGGGGAAGATTAGCCAAAAACATTCAGTACTTC	CASSLESGGGRLAKNIQYF
NA	14	TRBD2	TRBV25-1	TRBJ2-5	TGTGCCAGCAGTGACTCGGGGGGCCAAGAGACCCAGTACTTC	CASSDSGGQETQYF
NA	11	NA	TRBV30	TRBJ2-7	TGTGCCTGGACGGAGCAGAACGAGCAGTACTTC	CAWTEQNEQYF
NA	12	NA	TRBV7-9	TRBJ2-1	TGTGCCAGCAGCTTATATAACAATGAGCAGTTCTTC	CASSLYNNEQFF
NA	13	TRBD1	TRBV5-6	TRBJ1-2	TGTGCCAGCGGGCGACAGGGCGGATATGGCTACACCTTC	CASGRQGGYGYTF
NA	17	NA	TRBV9	TRBJ2-2	TGTGCCAGCAGCGCGAAAATCGGGACCACCGAAACCGGGGAGCTGTTTTTT	CASSAKIGTTETGELFF
NA	14	NA	TRBV5-4	TRBJ2-7	TGTGCCGGCGCATGGGGCCCGAGCTCCTACGAGCAGTACTTC	CAGAWGPSSYEQYF
NA	10	NA	TRBV12-5	TRBJ2-1	TGTGCTAGTGCCCATGGTGAGCAGTTCTTC	CASAHGEQFF
NA	14	NA	TRBV7-7	TRBJ2-5	TGTGCCAGCAGTCAACAGCCGTACCAAGAGACCCAGTACTTC	CASSQQPYQETQYF
NA	16	TRBD2	TRBV7-9	TRBJ2-3	TGTGCCAGCAGCTTAGAGGCGGGGGATCTCACAGATACGCAGTATTTT	CASSLEAGDLTDTQYF
NA	14	NA	TRBV27	TRBJ1-5	TGTGCCAGCAGTGAGGGAAGTAACAATCAGCCCCAGCATTTT	CASSEGSNNQPQHF
NA	14	NA	TRBV9	TRBJ1-6	TGTGCCAGCAGCGTGGGGGGGGGTAATTCACCCCTCCACTTT	CASSVGGGNSPLHF
NA	16	TRBD2	TRBV20-1	TRBJ2-5	TGCAGTGCTATCCTCCTAGCGGGTCTACTCGGGGAGACCCAGTACTTC	CSAILLAGLLGETQYF
NA	17	TRBD1	TRBV27	TRBJ2-4	TGTGCCAGCACCTCACACCAGGGGGCGCTGGCCAAAAACATTCAGTACTTC	CASTSHQGALAKNIQYF
NA	14	NA	TRBV4-2	TRBJ2-1	TGTGCCAGCAGCCTTACTAGATTCGGCAATGAGCAGTTCTTC	CASSLTRFGNEQFF
NA	16	TRBD2	TRBV11-2	TRBJ2-3	TGTGCCAGCAGCGGGCCTAGCGGGGGAAGCACAGATACGCAGTATTTT	CASSGPSGGSTDTQYF
NA	15	TRBD2	TRBV29-1	TRBJ2-4	TGCAGCGTTGATGGTAGCGGGGGGTCCAAAAACATTCAGTACTTC	CSVDGSGGSKNIQYF
NA	17	TRBD2	TRBV12-3/TRBV12-4	TRBJ2-2	TGTGCCAGCAGGGAGGGACTAGCGGGGGGGCACACCGGGGAGCTGTTTTTT	CASREGLAGGHTGELFF
NA	16	NA	TRBV7-6	TRBJ1-1	TGTGCCAGCAGTTTTCAGGGTCCCCGAATGAACACTGAAGCTTTCTTT	CASSFQGPRMNTEAFF
NA	14	TRBD1	TRBV6-1	TRBJ2-7	TGTGCCAGCAGTGTACGGGACAGGGGAAACGAGCAGTACTTC	CASSVRDRGNEQYF
NA	14	NA	TRBV28	TRBJ2-5	TGTGCCAGCAGTCCGGGAAACCTCCAAGAGACCCAGTACTTC	CASSPGNLQETQYF
NA	11	NA	TRBV29-1	TRBJ2-1	TGCAGCGTCGAATCCGGGAATGAGCAGTTCTTC	CSVESGNEQFF
NA	16	TRBD2	TRBV9	TRBJ2-7	TGTGCCAGCAGCGTAGGGACTAGCGGCCTCGGGGACGAGCAGTACTTC	CASSVGTSGLGDEQYF
NA	13	NA	TRBV12-3/TRBV12-4	TRBJ2-5	TGTGCCAGCAGTCCCACTAGCACGGAGACCCAGTACTTC	CASSPTSTETQYF
NA	12	NA	TRBV4-1	TRBJ2-1	TGCGCCAGCAGCCAAGGGGACAATGAGCAGTTCTTC	CASSQGDNEQFF
NA	14	NA	TRBV5-1	TRBJ1-1	TGCGCCAGCAGTCTCGGGGAACGGGGCACTGAAGCTTTCTTT	CASSLGERGTEAFF
NA	14	NA	TRBV20-1	TRBJ2-3	TGCAGTGCTAGAGATATCAGGAGCACAGATACGCAGTATTTT	CSARDIRSTDTQYF
NA	11	NA	TRBV29-1	TRBJ2-5	TGCAGCGTTGGAGGACAAGAGACCCAGTACTTC	CSVGGQETQYF
NA	15	TRBD1	TRBV12-3/TRBV12-4	TRBJ2-7	TGTGCCAGCAGTACAGCCGGGACAGGGGTCTACGAGCAGTACTTC	CASSTAGTGVYEQYF
NA	10	NA	TRBV29-1	TRBJ2-5	TGCAGCGTTGTCGGGGAGACCCAGTACTTC	CSVVGETQYF
NA	12	NA	TRBV13	TRBJ2-7	TGTGCCAGCAGCTTTGGATACTACGAGCAGTACTTC	CASSFGYYEQYF
NA	13	NA	TRBV30	TRBJ2-1	TGTGCCTGGTCAGGGAGCTCCTACAATGAGCAGTTCTTC	CAWSGSSYNEQFF
NA	15	NA	TRBV14	TRBJ2-5	TGTGCCAGCAGCTTTAGGTGGGGGTCCCAAGAGACCCAGTACTTC	CASSFRWGSQETQYF
NA	13	TRBD2	TRBV4-1	TRBJ2-7	TGCGCCAGCAGATCTAGCGGGACCTACGAGCAGTACTTC	CASRSSGTYEQYF
NA	19	TRBD2	TRBV3-1	TRBJ2-2	TGTGCCAGCAGCCAAGATAGTTGGCTTCGACTAGCGGATACCGGGGAGCTGTTTTTT	CASSQDSWLRLADTGELFF
NA	12	NA	TRBV4-1	TRBJ1-2	TGCGCCAGCAGCCAAGGGGCCTATGGCTACACCTTC	CASSQGAYGYTF
NA	14	NA	TRBV5-1	TRBJ2-7	TGCGCCAGCAGCTGGAGGGACGGTTCCTACGAGCAGTACTTC	CASSWRDGSYEQYF
NA	18	TRBD1	TRBV12-3/TRBV12-4	TRBJ1-2	TGTGCCAGCAGTTTCCCCGGGGACAGCCCCCAAGCTAACTATGGCTACACCTTC	CASSFPGDSPQANYGYTF
NA	15	NA	TRBV14	TRBJ2-5	TGTGCCAGCAGCCTGACCAGTGGTGTGTTGGAGACCCAGTACTTC	CASSLTSGVLETQYF
once	15	TRBD2	TRBV30	TRBJ2-1	TGTGCCTGGATCCTTCGGGGGGTATCCTACAATGAGCAGTTCTTC	CAWILRGVSYNEQFF
NA	16	NA	TRBV3-1	TRBJ2-1	TGTGCCAGCAGCCAAGAGCGAGGGGCCTGGGTCAATGAGCAGTTCTTC	CASSQERGAWVNEQFF
NA	15	TRBD1	TRBV30	TRBJ1-2	TGTGCCTGGAGTCAGTGGACAGGCGACTACTATGGCTACACCTTC	CAWSQWTGDYYGYTF
NA	12	NA	TRBV30	TRBJ1-1	TGTGCCTGGACAGGGGATGGCGCTGAAGCTTTCTTT	CAWTGDGAEAFF
NA	16	NA	TRBV30	TRBJ2-7	TGTGCCTGGTCAGGGGGGGCGACTAGCGTCTTCTACGAGCAGTACTTC	CAWSGGATSVFYEQYF
NA	17	TRBD2	TRBV5-6	TRBJ2-2	TGTGCCAGCAGCTTGTGGACTAGCGGGGTGAACACCGGGGAGCTGTTTTTT	CASSLWTSGVNTGELFF
NA	16	TRBD1	TRBV12-3/TRBV12-4	TRBJ1-2	TGTGCCAGCAGTCCTCCAGGGGGATACCCGAACTATGGCTACACCTTC	CASSPPGGYPNYGYTF
once	13	NA	TRBV29-1	TRBJ2-6	TGCAGCGTTGGGGGGAGGGGGGCCAACGTCCTGACTTTC	CSVGGRGANVLTF
once	15	NA	TRBV20-1	TRBJ1-5	TGCAGTGCTAGAGACGGGGGTGGGAACAATCAGCCCCAGCATTTT	CSARDGGGNNQPQHF